Below, 12 T cell receptor beta chains from the same sample are listed, as sequenced in a study of immune characterization of retroperitoneal liposarcoma. TCRdb recomputed calls from the PCR reads with MiXCR, one row per CDR3 protein. The table records some 4,200 distinct CDR3 sequences, under 45% of them present only once. The specimen sequenced was tumor tissue. The receptors shown here come from a male donor with retroperitoneal liposarcoma.

This clonotype was counted only a few times. The chain has TRBV6-5 and TRBJ2-1; D remains unclear. The DNA end favors TRBJ2-7, so the J call may be wrong. The germline V gene has CDR1 MNHEY and CDR2 SVGAGI. This CDR3 spans 14 amino acids. In DNA form, the CDR3 reads TGTGCCAGCAGTTACCCGAACTCCTACAATGAGCAGTACTTC. Translation: CASSYPNSYNEQYF.

This clonotype occurred many times. A read error may produce the germline difference seen at one junction end. The chain employs TRBV6-2 or TRBV6-3 and TRBJ2-3, with TRBD2 identical over 14 bases. The CDR3 has 16 amino acids. Germline lookup yields CDR1 MNHEY and CDR2 SVGEGT. As DNA, the CDR3 is TGTGCCAACAGTTCCAGACTAGCGGGAGGGTCAGATACGCAGTATTTT. Translation: CANSSRLAGGSDTQYF.

V is TRBV7-6 and J is TRBJ2-5; D is unresolved. TRBJ2-1 explains the end of the DNA better; the J call may be wrong. Germline V gene data show CDR1 as SGHVS and CDR2 as FNYEAQ. This CDR3 spans 14 amino acids. CDR3: CASSPSGPYNEQFF. The DNA of the CDR3 is TGTGCCAGCAGCCCATCAGGACCGTACAATGAGCAGTTCTTC.

This clonotype showed up many times. The V and J genes are TRBV7-9 and TRBJ2-2; 9 bases fit TRBD1. Per germline, CDR1 SEHNR and CDR2 FQNEAQ (reference sequence). This CDR3 is 15 amino acids long. J gave up 4 bases and V 7 bases, and 7 bases lay outside the gene matches. The DNA for the CDR3 is TGTGCCAGCACCCAGGGGACAGGGCCCACCGGGGAGCTGTTTTTT. It specifies CASTQGTGPTGELFF.

The chain joins TRBV18 to TRBJ1-1; a weak D match, TRBD1 (5 bases). CDR3 size: 16 residues. V dropped 1 base and J dropped 10 bases, with 22 bases sitting between them. Germline V gene data show CDR1 as KGHSH and CDR2 as LQKENI. The CDR3 protein is CASSPRYLRGPQGAFF. The CDR3 DNA is TGTGCCAGCTCACCACGTTATCTTAGGGGACCGCAAGGAGCTTTCTTT.

J is TRBJ2-3 and V is TRBV6-1, with TRBD1 as a possible D gene (6 bases). Near its end, the DNA agrees better with TRBJ2-7, so the J call may be wrong. Germline V gene sequence: CDR1 MNHNS, CDR2 SASEGT. This CDR3 has 13 amino acids. In nucleotides, the CDR3 is TGTGCCAGCCTCTCAACCGGGACACCCGAGCAGTACTTC. It yields the protein CASLSTGTPEQYF.

The sample holds many counts of this clonotype. The CDR3 DNA sequence: TGCGCCAGCAGATCGCCCCGGACAGGGAACTACGAGCAGTACTTC. This gives the protein CASRSPRTGNYEQYF. This chain connects TRBV10-2 to TRBJ2-7, with 8 bases identical to TRBD1. Germline CDR1 and CDR2: WSHSY and SAAADI. This CDR3 comprises 15 residues. V trimming: 6 bases; J trimming: 3 bases; junction bases outside the gene matches: 10.

The V and J genes are TRBV27 and TRBJ2-2; 8 bases map to TRBD2. V shed 2 bases and J 8 bases; nucleotides not matched to a gene: 7. Germline lookup yields CDR1 MNHEY and CDR2 SMNVEV (reference sequence). The CDR3 contains 15 residues. CDR3 region: CASSLMRGVYGELFF. The CDR3 DNA reads as TGTGCCAGCAGTTTAATGCGGGGGGTCTATGGGGAGCTGTTTTTT.

V usage is TRBV11-2 and J usage is TRBJ2-4; 11 nucleotides line up with TRBD2. The germline V gene has CDR1 SGHAT and CDR2 FQNNGV. The CDR3 spans 19 residues. Trimming at V came to 1 base and at J to 0 bases, leaving 8 bases not matched to a gene. The CDR3 spells CASSLVGTSGFLAKNIQYF. Written as DNA, the CDR3 is TGTGCCAGCAGCTTAGTGGGGACTAGCGGCTTCCTAGCCAAAAACATTCAGTACTTC. Full variable domain (missing parts from reference TRBV11-2 and TRBJ2-4): EAGVAQSPRYKIIEKRQSVAFWCNPISGHATLYWYQQILGQGPKLLIQFQNNGVVDDSQLPKDRFSAERLKGVDSTLKIQPAKLEDSAVYLCASSLVGTSGFLAKNIQYFGAGTRLSVL.

By sample fraction, this clonotype is medium-sized. The J gene is TRBJ2-1, the V gene TRBV10-3; D call uncertain. The CDR3 consists of 14 residues. The V and J ends lost 5 bases and 4 bases respectively, with 12 bases between them. The germline V gene has CDR1 ENHRY and CDR2 SYGVKD. CDR3 residues: CAISIRAEYNEQFF. The CDR3 DNA reads TGTGCCATCAGTATCCGGGCCGAATACAATGAGCAGTTCTTC.

In the case of this clonotype: The final CDR3 position lacks the conserved phenylalanine or tryptophan, pointing to a likely read error. Because the CDR3's place on the DNA is in doubt, the DNA is left out and the CDR3 is given as listed by TCRdb. The chain employs TRBV6-6 and TRBJ2-7; the table's TRBD2 call for D was not verified on the DNA. The CDR3 totals 16 residues, both ends included. Germline V gene sequence: CDR1 MNHNY, CDR2 SVGAGI (reference sequence). CDR3 residues: CASSYSAGPPSSHCDI.

The V call is TRBV10-2, the J call TRBJ2-1, with 8 bases that match TRBD2. The V gene's germline CDR1 is WSHSY and CDR2 SAAADI. The CDR3 runs to 14 residues. V was clipped by 7 bases and J by 10 bases; unmatched bases: 12. The CDR3 is CASTSRTSSYEQFF. In nucleotides, the CDR3 is TGCGCCAGCACCAGCCGGACTAGCTCCTACGAGCAGTTCTTC.